Below, 10 T cell receptor beta chains from the same sample are listed, as sequenced in a study of blood T cell repertoires in COVID-19. TCRdb's copy holds only in-frame clones and misses some; the assay was immunoSEQ multiplex PCR. The sample contains around 270,000 clones, about nine tenths of which appear only once. The source material was peripheral blood. The receptors derive from a man aged 60 to 75 who had recovered from COVID-19.

V usage is TRBV5-5 and J usage is TRBJ1-2; maybe TRBD1 (6 bases). The CDR3 is 15 amino acids. Germline CDR1 SGHKS, CDR2 YYEKEE (reference sequence). Trimming cost V 2 bases and J 5 bases, with 16 bases left between them. CDR3 residues: CASSLGQTNVYGYTF. The CDR3 nucleotides read TGTGCCAGCAGCTTAGGACAGACCAACGTATATGGCTACACCTTC.

This chain joins TRBV7-8 and TRBJ1-1; 10 bases match TRBD1. From germline, CDR1 is SGHVS and CDR2 FQNEAQ. The CDR3 runs to 16 residues. The V gene end was trimmed by 1 base and the J gene end by 0 bases; junction bases not matched to a gene: 2. The CDR3 DNA sequence: TGTGCCAGCAGCTTAGGCGGGACAGGGGTGAACACTGAAGCTTTCTTT. Protein: CASSLGGTGVNTEAFF. The variable domain in full, with the rest retrieved from reference TRBV7-8 and TRBJ1-1, is GAGVSQSPRYKVAKRGQDVALRCDPISGHVSLFWYQQALGQGPEFLTYFQNEAQLDKSGLPSDRFFAERPEGSVSTLKIQRTQQEDSAVYLCASSLGGTGVNTEAFFGQGTRLTVV.

This clone was recorded a few times. This sequence joins TRBV4-1 and TRBJ2-7; possible D gene TRBD1, 6 bases. Trimming cost V 0 bases and J 7 bases, with 10 bases left between them. Germline-derived CDR1 and CDR2 are MGHRA and YSYEKL. The CDR3 is 13 amino acids. Written as DNA, the CDR3 is TGCGCCAGCAGCCAAGATCAGGGGTGGGAGCAGTACTTC. Encoded protein: CASSQDQGWEQYF.

The chain couples TRBV15 to TRBJ1-1; the match to TRBD1 covers 7 bases. With 5 bases clipped from V and 8 bases from J, the junction kept 17 bases outside the gene matches. In germline, CDR1 is LNHNV, CDR2 YYDKDF (reference sequence). This CDR3 has 16 residues. The CDR3 loop is CATSGSGGTAPLEAFF. The CDR3 coding sequence is TGTGCCACCAGCGGGAGTGGCGGGACAGCGCCTTTAGAAGCTTTCTTT.

The chain carries TRBV15 and TRBJ2-5; tentatively, D is TRBD1 (5 bases). Germline CDR1 reads LNHNV; CDR2 reads YYDKDF (reference sequence). Trimming took off 7 bases at V and 1 base at J, with 16 bases between the two ends. The CDR3 is 15 amino acids. The CDR3 bases are TGTGCCACCACCAGGGCCGCACAGGCCCAAGAGACCCAGTACTTC. It codes for CATTRAAQAQETQYF.

J is TRBJ2-5 and V is TRBV12-5; D may be TRBD1 (6 bases). Looked up from germline, CDR1 is LGHNT and CDR2 is FRNRAP. Trimming cost V 2 bases and J 5 bases, with 9 bases left between them. This CDR3 has 13 amino acids. DNA of the CDR3: TGTGCTAGTGGTTTGCAGGGGTTGGAGACCCAGTACTTC. This encodes CASGLQGLETQYF.

The chain uses TRBV7-2 and TRBJ2-7, with TRBD2 identical over 7 bases. V dropped 4 bases and J dropped 9; count of bases not matched to a gene: 12. The CDR3 contains 14 residues. CDR1 SGHTA and CDR2 FQGNSA come from the germline V gene. CDR3 bases: TGTGCCAGCAGCTGGGGGGGTTCGGGGAAGCCGCAGTACTTC. Amino acid sequence: CASSWGGSGKPQYF.

This rearrangement joins TRBV24-1 to TRBJ1-2; 8 bases match TRBD1. After removal of 4 bases from V and 4 bases from J, the junction contained 7 bases not matched to a gene. Per germline, CDR1 KGHDR and CDR2 SFDVKD. CDR3 size: 15 residues. DNA of the CDR3: TGTGCCACCAGTGAACCCACAGGGGGTGGCTATGGCTACACCTTC. It translates to CATSEPTGGGYGYTF.

This clone was recorded once. This rearrangement joins TRBV5-1 to TRBJ2-2; 7 nucleotides line up with TRBD1. V shed 9 bases, J shed 4 bases, and the junction held 9 bases outside the gene matches. Germline V gene lookup returns CDR1 SGHRS and CDR2 YFSETQ. The CDR3 runs 14 residues. In nucleotides, the CDR3 is TGCGCCACCCACAGGGGTAGTGGCACCGGGGAGCTGTTTTTT. Translating gives CATHRGSGTGELFF.

The chain recombines TRBV11-3 with TRBJ2-1; TRBD2 matches 9 bases. CDR3 length equals 15 residues. The germline gives CDR1 SGHNT, CDR2 YENEEA. Trimming cost V 5 bases and J 4 bases; bases outside gene matches: 6. The CDR3 DNA reads TGTGCCAGCAGCCGAGAGCTAGCGGGGTACAATGAGCAGTTCTTC. Its protein is CASSRELAGYNEQFF.